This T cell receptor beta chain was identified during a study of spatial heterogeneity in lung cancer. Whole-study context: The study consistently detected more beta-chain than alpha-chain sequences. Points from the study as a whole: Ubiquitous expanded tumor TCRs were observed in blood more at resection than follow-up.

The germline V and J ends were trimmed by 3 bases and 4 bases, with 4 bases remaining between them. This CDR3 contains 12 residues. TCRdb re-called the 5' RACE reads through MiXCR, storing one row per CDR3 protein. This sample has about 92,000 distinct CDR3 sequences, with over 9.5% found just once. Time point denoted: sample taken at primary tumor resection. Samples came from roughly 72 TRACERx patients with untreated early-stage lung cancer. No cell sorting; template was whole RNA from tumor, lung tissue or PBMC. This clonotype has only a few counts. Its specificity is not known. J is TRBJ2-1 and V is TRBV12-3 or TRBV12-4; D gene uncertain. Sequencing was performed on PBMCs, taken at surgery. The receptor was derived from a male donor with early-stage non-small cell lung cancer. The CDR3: CASSFIYNEQFF. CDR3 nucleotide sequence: TGTGCCAGCAGTTTCATTTACAATGAGCAGTTCTTC.